A selection of T cell receptor beta chains follows, all from one sample in a study of T cell responses to AZD1222 COVID-19 vaccine. The protocol was immunoSEQ multiplex PCR, while the TCRdb copy is restricted to in-frame clones and leaves out a portion. The data hold about 150,000 clones, with more than 70% observed a single time. Here the sequenced sample was peripheral blood, taken on day 0 of MenACWY control vaccination. These TCRs come from an adult in good health. CDR3s leave out the opening cysteine and the closing phenylalanine or tryptophan.

ASSLGQGTNEQY | TRBJ2-7 | TRBV27
ASSPSERQPQH | TRBJ1-5 | TRBV6-5
ASSAAGTSGETQY | TRBJ2-5 | TRBV9
ASSKQGGDGYT | TRBJ1-2 | TRBV3-1/TRBV3-2
ASSFEETSPLH | TRBJ1-6 | TRBV27
ASSSDDEKLF | TRBJ1-4 | TRBV12-3/TRBV12-4
ASSPGGGRTDTQY | TRBJ2-3 | TRBV7-9
ASSQPQGLGRTLH | TRBJ1-6 | TRBV6-5
ASSFTGVNTEAF | TRBJ1-1 | TRBV28
ASLSGQGMNTEAF | TRBJ1-1 | TRBV9
ASSVGAGTNTEAF | TRBJ1-1 | TRBV9
ASSRWDRAQETQY | TRBJ2-5 | TRBV28
ASSFLAGGETQY | TRBJ2-5 | TRBV5-6
ASSPPARNTEAF | TRBJ1-1 | TRBV11-2
ASSPGTSLREQY | TRBJ2-7 | TRBV28
ASSLSGTGSYGYT | TRBJ1-2 | TRBV5-4
ASTDGTGGSTEAF | TRBJ1-1 | TRBV27
ASSEEAADMNTEAF | TRBJ1-1 | TRBV2
ASSFLAGHTGELF | TRBJ2-2 | TRBV7-9
ASSREGGGAYEQY | TRBJ2-7 | TRBV4-2
ASSRNRDTGELF | TRBJ2-2 | TRBV7-3
ASSLVPSGKLF | TRBJ1-4 | TRBV7-2
ASSLAHTREQY | TRBJ2-7 | TRBV6-5
ASSQHRDRGYGYT | TRBJ1-2 | TRBV5-1
ASSSVPGGVYEQY | TRBJ2-7 | TRBV5-1
ASSSDSYNSPLH | TRBJ1-6 | TRBV11-3
ASRADRGITEAF | TRBJ1-1 | TRBV11-3
ASGLMGELNTEAF | TRBJ1-1 | TRBV12-5
ASSLGHRVAEQY | TRBJ2-7 | TRBV28
ASSHAPGVSSYEQY | TRBJ2-7 | TRBV7-2
ASSSWTSGEITGELF | TRBJ2-2 | TRBV6-2/TRBV6-3
ASSLGSNGDEQF | TRBJ2-1 | TRBV7-7
ASSYLGGLGYT | TRBJ1-2 | TRBV6-5
ASRTGDGTGELF | TRBJ2-2 | TRBV6-6
ASSRRAGGSNYGYT | TRBJ1-2 | TRBV3-1/TRBV3-2
ATSRAQGNEQF | TRBJ2-1 | TRBV15
ASSTGPVVGANVLT | TRBJ2-6 | TRBV5-1
ASSLYNEQF | TRBJ2-1 | TRBV2
ASSENGIGYGYT | TRBJ1-2 | TRBV2
ASSPVAGAIHEQY | TRBJ2-7 | TRBV18
SAALGYGYT | TRBJ1-2 | TRBV29-1
ASRMDLYSNQPQH | TRBJ1-5 | TRBV2
ASSQRSQGAIYEQY | TRBJ2-7 | TRBV4-1
ASSRPSEGTDTQY | TRBJ2-3 | TRBV7-9
AISESHEQY | TRBJ2-7 | TRBV10-3
SVVGVGLSYNEQF | TRBJ2-1 | TRBV29-1
ASSFFPGTSNTGELF | TRBJ2-2 | TRBV7-3
ASSQIAGTGGYT | TRBJ1-2 | TRBV14